This T cell receptor (beta chain) was recorded in a study of blood T cell repertoires in COVID-19. As for the study in general: Researchers got acute and convalescent COVID-19 samples from the United States, Italy and Spain. From T cells, B-cell-depleted T cells, or PBMCs came the material, which was cDNA or gDNA.

Authors' methods: Estimation of nucleated cell counts was performed using reference gene primer amplification. Only in-frame clones appear in the TCRdb table, and some are missing; sequencing was by immunoSEQ multiplex PCR. V, J and clone size are those of that table, while D and trimming were read from the DNA. The sample contains 130,000 to 150,000 clones, approximately 80% of which appear only once. V lost 5 bases and J lost 6, with 16 bases in between. The CDR3 runs to 14 residues. Germline V lookup: CDR1 SGHTA, CDR2 FQGNSA. The rearrangement uses TRBV7-2 and TRBJ1-1; D perhaps matches TRBD1 (6 bases). Sequencing used peripheral blood. This sequence originates from a man aged 55 to 70 with active or convalescent COVID-19. CDR3: CASSLGGGFPEAFF. The CDR3 region has the DNA TGTGCCAGCAGCCTGGGCGGGGGCTTCCCTGAAGCTTTCTTT.